This TCR beta chain was recorded in a study of blood T cell repertoires in COVID-19. Overall study context: Samples representing acute and convalescent COVID-19 were sourced from the United States, Italy and Spain.

Only in-frame clones appear in the TCRdb table, and some are missing; sequencing was by immunoSEQ multiplex PCR. The sample lists more than 45,000 clones; 65% to 90% were seen once. There are 13 residues in the CDR3. The V end lost 3 bases, the J end lost 6 bases, and 11 bases lay between the germline ends. Germline CDR1 is LNHDA and CDR2 is SQIVND (reference sequence). This clonotype originated in a woman at least 80 years old with COVID-19, enrolled during active disease. Material: peripheral blood. V usage is TRBV19 and J usage is TRBJ1-2; a possible D gene is TRBD1 (6 bases). This CDR3 reads CASSMAAGDGYTF. The DNA for the CDR3 is TGTGCCAGTAGTATGGCGGCAGGGGATGGCTACACCTTC.